The rows below give T cell receptor beta chains drawn from one sample of a study of regulatory T cells in long-lasting Graves disease. From the multiplex PCR reads, TCRdb called clonotypes with MiXCR, one entry per CDR3 protein. The repertoire holds about 470,000 distinct CDR3 sequences, with roughly 21% as singletons. Sequenced material: peripheral blood mononuclear cells (PBMCs), taken when the disease was refractory, from a patient treated with antithyroid drugs. The receptors come from a female donor with Graves disease. CDR3s leave out the opening cysteine and the closing phenylalanine or tryptophan. Fields, in order: V gene, D gene, J gene, CDR3 protein. D genes are given only for firm matches.

V: TRBV2
D: TRBD2
J: TRBJ2-1
CDR3: DSARGAYNEQF

V: TRBV10-3
D: TRBD2
J: TRBJ2-3
CDR3: AISAPGSGRGGDTQY

V: TRBV30
D: -
J: TRBJ1-4
CDR3: ASGQFWEKLF

V: TRBV20-1
D: -
J: TRBJ1-5
CDR3: SASSPGQWRGGVSGNQPQH

V: TRBV19
D: -
J: TRBJ1-4
CDR3: ASSNRAEEKLF

V: TRBV20-1
D: -
J: TRBJ1-1
CDR3: SMALNTEAF

V: TRBV7-2
D: TRBD1
J: TRBJ2-3
CDR3: ASSTRDRGVSSTDTQY

V: TRBV7-8
D: -
J: TRBJ1-3
CDR3: ASFTTSGNTIY

V: TRBV7-2
D: -
J: TRBJ1-3
CDR3: ASSPYGGGSGNTIY

V: TRBV14
D: -
J: TRBJ1-2
CDR3: ASSQDPYVGQYFDGYT

V: TRBV19
D: TRBD1
J: TRBJ1-4
CDR3: ASSTPGGTNEKLF

V: TRBV29-1
D: -
J: TRBJ1-2
CDR3: SVEEKGKDYGYT

V: TRBV7-2
D: -
J: TRBJ1-5
CDR3: ASSRQSGNQPQH

V: TRBV2
D: TRBD1
J: TRBJ1-6
CDR3: ASSEEGQGALLYNSPLH

V: TRBV28
D: TRBD1
J: TRBJ2-7
CDR3: ASSIIGTDYEQY

V: TRBV28
D: -
J: TRBJ2-7
CDR3: ASSSIYESEWRY

V: TRBV7-9
D: TRBD1
J: TRBJ2-5
CDR3: ASSRRRTGGRETQY

V: TRBV11-2
D: TRBD2
J: TRBJ2-1
CDR3: ASSKTGTSGGSYNEQF

V: TRBV6-1
D: TRBD1
J: TRBJ2-7
CDR3: ASSPTGGSEQY

V: TRBV19
D: -
J: TRBJ1-5
CDR3: ASTIGGVGNQPQH

V: TRBV2
D: TRBD1
J: TRBJ2-7
CDR3: ASSPTGTGGTYEQY